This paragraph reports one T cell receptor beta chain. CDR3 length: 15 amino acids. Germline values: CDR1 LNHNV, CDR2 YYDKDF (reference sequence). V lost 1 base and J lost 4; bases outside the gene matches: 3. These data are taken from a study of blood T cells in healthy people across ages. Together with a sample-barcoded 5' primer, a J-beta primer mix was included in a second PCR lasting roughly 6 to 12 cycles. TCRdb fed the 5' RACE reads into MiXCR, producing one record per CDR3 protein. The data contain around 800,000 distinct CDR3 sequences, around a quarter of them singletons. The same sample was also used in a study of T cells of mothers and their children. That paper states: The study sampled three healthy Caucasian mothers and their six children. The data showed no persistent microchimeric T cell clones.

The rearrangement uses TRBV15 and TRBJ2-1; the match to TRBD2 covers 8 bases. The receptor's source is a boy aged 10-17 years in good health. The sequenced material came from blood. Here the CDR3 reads CATSRVAGPYNEQFF. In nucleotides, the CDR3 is TGTGCCACCAGCAGAGTAGCGGGACCTTACAATGAGCAGTTCTTC. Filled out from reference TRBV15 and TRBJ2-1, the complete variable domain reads DAMVIQNPRYQVTQFGKPVTLSCSQTLNHNVMYWYQQKSSQAPKLLFHYYDKDFNNEADTPDNFQSRRPNTSFCFLDIRSPGLGDTAMYLCATSRVAGPYNEQFFGPGTRLTVL.